This T cell receptor (beta chain) was captured in a study of beta chain features in type 1 diabetes. This clone has just a few counts. Antigen: not known. CDR1 and CDR2 from the germline V gene are MNHEY and SMNVEV (reference sequence). CDR3 size: 13 residues. V shed 4 bases, J shed 8 bases, and the junction held 6 bases outside the gene matches. Investigators reverse transcribed all isolated RNA, so they sequenced expressed TCRB transcripts. Some clones are missing from TCRdb's copy, which holds only in-frame ones; the method was immunoSEQ multiplex PCR. This table holds around 130,000 clones, 7% to 10% found once. Study-wide results and limits: TCRB CDR3 length was moderately but significantly reduced in all four CD4+ subsets of Type 1 diabetes patients.

The sample comprised central memory CD4+ T cells from blood. The TCR sequence derives from a man aged 30 to 39 with type 1 diabetes. The chain uses TRBV27 and TRBJ2-3, with 7 bases fitting TRBD1. The CDR3 nucleotides are TGTGCCAGCAGTTCCGCAGGGGGTGGTACGCAGTATTTT. This gives the protein CASSSAGGGTQYF.